This T cell receptor (beta chain) was documented in a study of glioma-infiltrating T cells after dendritic cell vaccination. As for the study in general: Dendritic cell vaccination trial patients had either newly diagnosed or recurrent glioblastoma.

V lost 6 bases to trimming and J lost 1 base, with 13 bases between them. The CDR3 runs to 14 residues. Germline V gives CDR1 SGHRS, CDR2 YFSETQ. TCRdb's copy holds only in-frame clones and misses some; the assay was immunoSEQ multiplex PCR. In the table there are 99,000 or so clones, nearly 90% of which are singletons. Described time point: after dendritic cell vaccination, including at tumor progression/relapse. The receptor comes from a human donor with glioblastoma. The rearrangement uses TRBV5-1 and TRBJ1-2; D is unclear. The specimen comprised blood, sampled after dendritic cell vaccination. DNA of the CDR3: TGCGCCAGCACCCCCGGGTTGAGTAACTATGGCTACACCTTC. It yields the protein CASTPGLSNYGYTF.